Included here is one TCR beta chain sequence, with context. The clone's antigen remains unknown. Base qualities were left out, and no much larger clone turns up one base away. The data belong to a study of T cell repertoires in cytomegalovirus infection (dated by TCRdb to about 2019). As for the study more broadly: Alongside well-studied HLA-B-restricted epitopes, the peptide stimulations were aimed at recently identified HLA-C-restricted CMV epitopes, whose presentation resists viral immunomodulation. The HLA type of each donor mattered for the analysis, because public TCR beta signatures pointed to carriage of CMV infection along with the matching HLA type. Findings and caveats that apply to the study as a whole: The ex vivo response was dominated by HLA-C-restricted CMV-specific TCR beta clonotypes, which also provided the single most frequent clonotype in two of eight donors. Carriers of CMV infection plus the relevant HLA type were discriminated by the cumulative frequency of public TCR beta family members in the study cohort and in an independent roughly 370-donor cohort.

The treatment or condition label, read with the paper, signifies: in vitro stimulation with specific CMV peptide epitopes to enrich CMV-specific T cells. TCRdb names Illumina HiSeq 1500 as the instrument used. The raw public reads went through TCRdb reprocessing: fastp at Q25, MiXCR clone calling, in-frame beta chains kept. Each CDR3 protein gets just one entry, which takes the most common genes and DNA from the rows behind it. Counted in this sample were 300,000 or so distinct CDR3 sequences; approximately 25% of them appeared once. The biggest ten clones account for approximately 12% of the sample. The sequencing used cultured PBMCs, collected from culture after CMV antigen stimulation. This clonotype was obtained from a human donor in good health (CMV status not recorded). Some clones in this sample may be carry-over from other donors' samples.

The DNA is TGCGCCAGCAGCTTTCAGGGATCTGGCTACGAGCAGTACTTC. The translation is CASSFQGSGYEQYF. The chain is assembled from TRBV4-1 and TRBJ2-7; D gene: possibly TRBD1, on 5 matching bases. The CDR3, cysteine through phenylalanine, is 14 amino acids long. Only CDR3 DNA is held: 42 bases, read in frame from base 1. CDR1 and CDR2 (MGHRA, YSYEKL) derive from the germline V gene. Trimming at the junction amounts to 5 bases on V and 3 bases on J, and the germline ends lie 14 bases apart.